The source of this T cell receptor beta chain is a study of CD8 T cells in ankylosing spondylitis. Study observations and caveats: Researchers reportedly found disease-linked clones significantly enriched in matched ankylosing spondylitis synovial fluid. There was a TCR beta motif, made of eight highly homologous variants, that appeared characteristic of ankylosing spondylitis blood.

Molecular-barcoded quantitative 5'-RACE produced these TCR beta libraries. MiXCR was run by TCRdb on the 5' RACE reads, yielding one entry per CDR3 protein. The table shows hundreds of thousands of distinct CDR3 sequences, with 8.6% occurring only once. Germline CDR1 is SEHNR and CDR2 is FQNEAQ (reference sequence). The CDR3 is made up of 15 amino acids. The ends lost 0 bases at V and 6 bases at J; junction bases unmatched: 8. Comment on this clonotype: Its antigen is unidentified.

This sequence originates from a male donor with ankylosing spondylitis or in good health (not recorded which). The chain employs TRBV7-9 and TRBJ2-7; 7 nucleotides line up with TRBD2. The sequenced sample was blood, either unsorted or a sorted T cell fraction (not recorded which). CDR3 sequence: CASSLAGGRIAEQYF. The CDR3 DNA follows: TGTGCCAGCAGCTTAGCGGGCGGGAGAATCGCCGAGCAGTACTTC.